In its sample, the clone carrying this T cell receptor (beta chain) was seen a few times. Its matching antigen is unknown. This entry is derived from a study of identical twins. The study's findings and limits: Within cord blood, abundant beta clonotypes carried fewer insertions, but memory repertoires showed no such trend. Beta out-of-frame sequences showed weaker excess twin sharing.

TCRdb re-analysed the 5' RACE reads in MiXCR, keeping a single row per CDR3 protein. The profile shows 700,000 or so distinct CDR3 sequences, 8.6% of them singletons. The CDR3 has 16 residues. V trimming: 0 bases; J trimming: 4 bases; junction bases outside the gene matches: 4. Germline CDR1 is SGHRS and CDR2 is YFSETQ. In addition, the sample was reused for a study of yellow fever vaccine responses in identical twins.

The chain uses TRBV5-1 and TRBJ2-1; 10 bases agree with TRBD2. Material: PBMCs. The TCR sequence derives from a young woman in good health. The CDR3 DNA follows: TGCGCCAGCAGCTTGGAACTAGCGGGAAAGTACAATGAGCAGTTCTTC. Translating gives CASSLELAGKYNEQFF.